This entry features one TCR beta chain sequence. The sample originates from a study of blood T cell repertoires in COVID-19. Profiling relied on immunoSEQ multiplex PCR, and the TCRdb table lists in-frame clones only, not all of them. This sample has roughly 170,000 clones, with about four fifths found just once. The source material was peripheral blood. This receptor was obtained from a man between 40 and 49 years old who had recovered from COVID-19.

CDR3 sequence (DNA): TGTGCCAGCAGCTTGGAGGGACAGGGGGCGGGTACCGGGGAGCTGTTTTTT. The encoded protein is CASSLEGQGAGTGELFF. V gene TRBV5-4 combines with J gene TRBJ2-2; 12 bases are a match to TRBD1. CDR3 length equals 17 residues. With 0 bases clipped from V and 5 bases from J, the junction kept 5 bases outside the gene matches. In germline, CDR1 is SGHNT, CDR2 YYREEE (reference sequence).